This T cell receptor (beta chain) came from a study of cytomegalovirus exposure and HLA in healthy donors. Study findings and constraints: In a later analysis, common viral pathogens appeared linked to several of the most significant clusters.

This PCR relied on a set of 60 Vbeta primers and 13 Jbeta primers. Sequencing was performed with immunoSEQ multiplex PCR; in TCRdb, only in-frame clones are kept and a portion is missing. Of about 110,000 clones listed, approximately 70% are singletons. Comment on this clone: The antigen remains unidentified.

Input material: PBMCs. The sequence was obtained from a man aged 35-49 years in good health and CMV-seronegative.

CDR3 in amino acids: CASSVTGISGVNSPLHF. CDR3 nucleotide sequence: TGTGCCAGCAGTGTTACAGGGATTAGTGGGGTAAATTCACCCCTCCACTTT. The rearrangement joins TRBV6-1 to TRBJ1-6, with D possibly TRBD1 on 6 matching bases. This CDR3 has 17 amino acids. Trimming took off 4 bases at V and 7 bases at J, with 20 bases between the two ends. Germline assignment: CDR1 MNHNS and CDR2 SASEGT.